The rows below give T cell receptor beta chains drawn from one sample of a study of blood T cell repertoires in COVID-19. Profiling relied on immunoSEQ multiplex PCR, and the TCRdb table lists in-frame clones only, not all of them. The data show 150,000 or so clones, with roughly 82% seen just once and about 16% held by the top ten. Sequencing was done on a sample of PBMCs or T cells enriched from blood (not recorded which). The receptor set was obtained from a man in his fifties or sixties who had recovered from COVID-19. CDR3s include the opening cysteine and the closing phenylalanine or tryptophan. D genes are given only for firm matches. A clone size is listed for some rows: how often the clone was seen (once, few, many), or a class if it is expanded.

TRBJ1-2	TRBV5-1	once	TRBD1	TGCGCCAGCAGCTTGGATCCAGACAGGGTAATAGTGGGCTACACCTTC	CASSLDPDRVIVGYTF
TRBJ2-2	TRBV6-1	NA	NA	TGTGCCAGCAGTGAAGCCCCACAGATCACCGGGGAGCTGTTTTTT	CASSEAPQITGELFF
TRBJ1-5	TRBV18	NA	NA	TGTGCCAGCTCAGCGACAGGTCGCAATCAGCCCCAGCATTTT	CASSATGRNQPQHF
TRBJ2-5	TRBV2	NA	TRBD2	TGTGCCAGCAGTGACGCGGGGGGGCGTGAGACCCAGTACTTC	CASSDAGGRETQYF
TRBJ1-1	TRBV5-1	NA	TRBD1	TGCGCCAGCAGCTCCCGGACAGGGCCCGACACTGAAGCTTTCTTT	CASSSRTGPDTEAFF
TRBJ1-1	TRBV7-9	NA	NA	TGTGCCAGCAGCCCTATTCTCGCGAACACTGAAGCTTTCTTT	CASSPILANTEAFF
TRBJ1-2	TRBV30	NA	NA	TGTGCCTGGAGTGTACGTACGGGTTACTACTATGGCTACACCTTC	CAWSVRTGYYYGYTF
TRBJ1-2	TRBV28	NA	NA	TGTGCCAGCAGGACCCCTGGCGGAGGGTCGTATGGCTACACCTTC	CASRTPGGGSYGYTF
TRBJ2-1	TRBV10-3	NA	NA	TGTGCCATCAGTGACCCCAGGGGAGCCACTACAAAGGGGCAGTTCTTC	CAISDPRGATTKGQFF
TRBJ1-2	TRBV12-3/TRBV12-4	NA	TRBD1	TGTGCCAGCAGTTCGGGACAGGGATATGGCTACACCTTC	CASSSGQGYGYTF
TRBJ2-7	TRBV5-1	NA	TRBD2	TGCGCCAGCAGCTTGGCCTCGAGCGGGGGACTATCCTACGAGCAGTACTTC	CASSLASSGGLSYEQYF
TRBJ1-4	TRBV25-1	NA	NA	TGTGCCAGCAGTGAATGGGGGGGTCCGGCGGGTAATGAAAAACTGTTTTTT	CASSEWGGPAGNEKLFF
TRBJ1-2	TRBV5-4	NA	NA	TGTGCCAGCAGCTTGGGGAGCGGGCGAGGCTACACCTTC	CASSLGSGRGYTF
TRBJ2-5	TRBV11-3	NA	NA	TGTGCCAGCAGCAACAGGGTATTCGAGACCCAGTACTTC	CASSNRVFETQYF
TRBJ1-1	TRBV5-4	NA	TRBD1	TGTGCCAGCAGCTTGAAGGACAGGGCCGCTTTCTTT	CASSLKDRAAFF
TRBJ1-2	TRBV6-5	NA	TRBD1	TGTGCCAGCAGTTACGGGACAGGGGCCTACTATGGCTACACCTTC	CASSYGTGAYYGYTF
TRBJ2-2	TRBV19	NA	TRBD1	TGTGCCAGTAGTATACAGGGGGCGCCCACCGGGGAGCTGTTTTTT	CASSIQGAPTGELFF
TRBJ1-6	TRBV19	NA	NA	TGTGCCAGTAGTAATTATGCTATAACAGCCTATAATTCACCCCTCCACTTT	CASSNYAITAYNSPLHF
TRBJ2-1	TRBV5-4	NA	TRBD2	TGTGCCAGCAGCCTTAATAGCGGGGGGGTCTCCTACAATGAGCAGTTCTTC	CASSLNSGGVSYNEQFF
TRBJ1-4	TRBV5-1	NA	TRBD1	TGCGCCAGCAGCTCAACAGGGGGACGGGGCGAAAAACTGTTTTTT	CASSSTGGRGEKLFF
TRBJ2-1	TRBV3-1/TRBV3-2	NA	TRBD2	TGTGCCAGCAGCCATAGCGGGGGGGCCGGGGTTTACAATGAGCAGTTCTTC	CASSHSGGAGVYNEQFF
TRBJ2-5	TRBV18	NA	NA	TGTGCCAGCTCACGCCTCGAGAGAGAGACCCAGTACTTC	CASSRLERETQYF
TRBJ2-7	TRBV9	NA	NA	TGTGCCAGCAGCGTAGAAGGCAGGCTCGGAGAGCAGTACTTC	CASSVEGRLGEQYF
TRBJ2-7	TRBV28	NA	NA	TGTGCCAGCAGTCCAGAAGCCTACGAGCAGTACTTC	CASSPEAYEQYF
TRBJ1-1	TRBV18	NA	NA	TGTGCCAGCTCACCCCGCCCACAGGGCTTGAACACTGAAGCTTTCTTT	CASSPRPQGLNTEAFF
TRBJ1-1	TRBV20-1	few	NA	TGCAGTGGCGAGGGGAACACTGAAGCTTTCTTT	CSGEGNTEAFF
TRBJ1-6	TRBV10-3	NA	NA	TGTGCCATCAGTGGAGACACCAATTCACCCCTCCACTTT	CAISGDTNSPLHF
TRBJ2-2	TRBV3-1/TRBV3-2	NA	TRBD1	TGTGCCAGCAGCCAAGTGCTCTCCGGGACAGGGGGTACCGGGGAGCTGTTTTTT	CASSQVLSGTGGTGELFF
TRBJ2-7	TRBV29-1	NA	TRBD2	TGCAGCGTTAGCGGGGGCACAGGGGAGCAGTACTTC	CSVSGGTGEQYF